The following is a T cell receptor beta chain sequence with its context. Antigen: not known. The authors incorporated unique molecular identifiers into the TCR beta cDNA libraries. TCRdb processed the PCR reads anew with MiXCR; each CDR3 protein has one entry. The sample carries around 700,000 distinct CDR3 sequences, 55% to 70% recorded once. This sample was included in a study of post-analysis software for immune sequencing data. Germline CDR1 and CDR2: DFQATT and SNEGSKA (reference sequence). The CDR3 length is 16 residues. Trimming removed 6 bases at V and 6 bases at J, with 25 bases between. Points from the study as a whole: Patients with multiple sclerosis recorded significantly lower normalized Chao1 diversity than controls, the study found. A few TRBV segments (TRBV5-6, TRBV5-1 and TRBV20-1 among them) occurred more frequently in patients than in controls.

The clonotype was recovered from a girl aged 2-9 years with multiple sclerosis. Material for sequencing was blood. The V and J genes are TRBV20-1 and TRBJ2-3; D possibly uses TRBD1 or TRBD2 (6 bases each). CDR3: CSAQEGVGGVVDTQYF. The CDR3 DNA reads as TGCAGTGCCCAAGAGGGGGTTGGAGGGGTGGTCGATACGCAGTATTTT.